This is a list of T cell receptor beta chains from one sample in a study of blood T cell repertoires in COVID-19. Using immunoSEQ multiplex PCR, the repertoire was profiled, and TCRdb retains in-frame clones only, with some absent. The sample contains roughly 70,000 clones, 80% to 90% of which appear only once. What was sequenced was peripheral blood. These receptors were obtained from an elderly man with acute or convalescent COVID-19. The CDR3 runs from the conserved cysteine through the conserved F or W. The D gene is left open where the match is weak. A clone size is listed for some rows: how often the clone was seen (once, few, many), or a class if it is expanded.

>-|TRBJ1-1|TRBV30|-
CAWSRPPGAEAFF
TGTGCCTGGAGTAGACCCCCCGGAGCTGAAGCTTTCTTT
>-|TRBJ2-1|TRBV7-2|TRBD2
CASSLEASGGFNEQFF
TGTGCCAGCAGCTTAGAAGCTAGCGGGGGGTTTAATGAGCAGTTCTTC
>once|TRBJ2-2|TRBV27|TRBD1
CASRPQGAVGELFF
TGTGCCAGCAGGCCACAGGGGGCTGTCGGGGAGCTGTTTTTT
>-|TRBJ1-5|TRBV27|-
CASSSSRVEPQHF
TGTGCCAGCAGTTCGAGCAGGGTCGAGCCCCAGCATTTT
>-|TRBJ1-5|TRBV6-6|-
CASSYAEGGQPQHF
TGTGCCAGCAGTTACGCCGAGGGAGGTCAGCCCCAGCATTTT
>once|TRBJ1-2|TRBV12-3/TRBV12-4|-
CASSPTMKNGYTF
TGTGCCAGCAGCCCGACAATGAAAAACGGCTACACCTTC
>-|TRBJ1-1|TRBV10-3|-
CAISGTRNTEAFF
TGTGCCATCAGTGGTACAAGGAACACTGAAGCTTTCTTT
>once|TRBJ2-5|TRBV27|TRBD2
CASSRLAEETQYF
TGTGCCAGCAGTCGACTAGCGGAAGAGACCCAGTACTTC
>-|TRBJ1-1|TRBV4-1|-
CASSQVGLPNTEAFF
TGCGCCAGCAGCCAAGTCGGTCTCCCGAACACTGAAGCTTTCTTT
>-|TRBJ1-2|TRBV18|TRBD1
CASVGQAIANYGYTF
TGTGCCAGCGTGGGACAGGCCATAGCTAACTATGGCTACACCTTC
>-|TRBJ2-1|TRBV25-1|-
CASSEYRAGPSNEQFF
TGTGCCAGCAGTGAATATCGGGCGGGCCCCAGCAATGAGCAGTTCTTC